Reported below is one T cell receptor (beta chain). The target antigen is unknown. The CDR3 has 13 amino acids. V was cut by 1 base and J by 4 bases, with 5 bases left in between. Germline assignment: CDR1 LGHNA and CDR2 YSLEER. This entry comes from a study of T-cell memory formation after mild COVID-19. Notes on the study in general: Shrinking CD4+ clones resided mostly in CM and EM, and CD8+ ones in EMRA. Clones contracting day 15 to 85 were balanced CD4/CD8; later expanders leaned CD4+.

TCRdb independently ran MiXCR on the 5' RACE reads; one entry per CDR3 protein. The sample lists about 88,000 distinct CDR3 sequences; around 25% were seen once. The clonotype was recovered from a man between 18 and 35 years old who had mild COVID-19 (a few samples of this study predate the infection). Cell type and time point are not known. Sequencing was done on a sample of PBMCs or a T cell subset sorted from them (not recorded which). This chain links TRBV4-3 with TRBJ2-1; D is unclear. This chain's CDR3 is CASSQGPYNEQFF. For the CDR3, the DNA is TGCGCCAGCAGCCAAGGTCCATACAATGAGCAGTTCTTC.